The 21 T cell receptor beta chains given below trace back to one sample, sequenced in a study of identifying expanded T cells in peripheral blood (dated by TCRdb to the late 2010s). Library generation was performed with the immunoSEQ multiplex PCR assay. In TCRdb, the immuneACCESS table is reduced to in-frame sequences with V and J assigned. These tables do not hold every clone; where another copy was compared, an unresolved V gene accounts for under half, and the others remain unexplained. The sample records some 72,000 clones, about 90% of which are singletons. Clones ranked in the top ten supply 2.5% to 3.5% of the sample. The sequenced material came from blood. The receptors derive from a person aged 18 to 70 in good health.

V usage is TRBV30 and J usage is TRBJ1-1; 8 bases fit TRBD1. J gave up 4 bases and V 4 bases, and 2 bases lay outside the gene matches. From germline, CDR1 is GTSNPN and CDR2 SVGIG (reference sequence). The CDR3 runs to 12 residues. The CDR3 coding sequence is TGTGCCTGGAAACAGGGGGTCACTGAAGCTTTCTTT. This translates into CAWKQGVTEAFF.

This chain joins TRBV5-1 and TRBJ2-5; 9 bases map to TRBD1. CDR1 SGHRS and CDR2 YFSETQ come from the germline V gene. CDR3 length: 15 amino acids. Unmatched junction bases numbered 6, after V lost 4 bases and J lost 2 bases. CDR3 coding DNA: TGCGCCAGCAGCACTTTTGGACAGGGGCAAGAGACCCAGTACTTC. Its translation is CASSTFGQGQETQYF.

The chain is built from TRBV19 and TRBJ2-6, with 11 bases lining up with TRBD1. CDR3 length: 15 residues. After removal of 7 bases from V and 2 bases from J, the junction contained 1 base not matched to a gene. Germline V gene data show CDR1 as LNHDA and CDR2 as SQIVND (reference sequence). CDR3 coding DNA: TGTGCCAGTACGGGACAGGGGGCTGGGGCCAACGTCCTGACTTTC. This codes for CASTGQGAGANVLTF. Variable domain in full (rest from reference TRBV19 and TRBJ2-6): DGGITQSPKYLFRKEGQNVTLSCEQNLNHDAMYWYRQDPGQGLRLIYYSQIVNDFQKGDIAEGYSVSREKKESFPLTVTSAQKNPTAFYLCASTGQGAGANVLTFGAGSRLTVL.

V and J are TRBV5-1 and TRBJ1-4; 9 bases are a match to TRBD1. The CDR3 has 19 amino acids. The germline V gene encodes CDR1 SGHRS and CDR2 YFSETQ. J was trimmed by 3 bases and V by 2 bases; bases with no gene match: 14. CDR3 protein: CASSFGITGGSVSNEKLFF. The CDR3 region has the DNA TGCGCCAGCAGCTTCGGTATTACAGGGGGCTCTGTGTCTAATGAAAAACTGTTTTTT.

The gene calls are TRBV19 and TRBJ2-5; D may be TRBD1 or TRBD2 (5 bases each). In germline, CDR1 is LNHDA, CDR2 SQIVND (reference sequence). The V gene lost 5 bases and the J gene lost 7 bases, with 23 bases spanning the gap. This CDR3 is built from 16 residues. The CDR3: CASSPTGGSTGTTQYF. The CDR3 region has the DNA TGTGCCAGTAGTCCGACTGGCGGGTCAACGGGGACGACCCAGTACTTC.

The chain combines TRBV25-1 with TRBJ1-3; D is perhaps TRBD1 (6 bases). The CDR3 is 15 amino acids. Germline V gives CDR1 MGHDK, CDR2 SYGVNS. Trimming took off 5 bases at V and 0 bases at J, with 11 bases between the two ends. The CDR3 sequence is CASSTAGDSGNTIYF. The CDR3, as DNA: TGTGCCAGCAGTACTGCAGGGGACTCTGGAAACACCATATATTTT.

The rearrangement uses TRBV6-5 and TRBJ1-6, with 8 bases fitting TRBD1. This CDR3 comprises 13 residues. Germline V gene data show CDR1 as MNHEY and CDR2 as SVGAGI. V lost 5 bases, J lost 13 bases, and 7 bases stayed unmatched. The CDR3 region is CASSQTGAKPLHF. Here the CDR3 DNA reads TGTGCCAGCAGTCAGACAGGGGCCAAGCCCCTCCACTTT.

The chain is built from TRBV5-4 and TRBJ2-4, with D possibly matching TRBD1 (6 bases). CDR3 length: 18 residues. V was shortened by 0 bases and J by 1 base, with 17 bases between the two germline ends. The germline CDR1 and CDR2 sequences are SGHNT and YYREEE (reference sequence). CDR3 residues: CASSLAGVVGWAKNIQYF. CDR3 coding DNA: TGTGCCAGCAGCTTGGCAGGGGTAGTGGGATGGGCCAAAAACATTCAGTACTTC.

The gene calls are TRBV6-6 and TRBJ1-6; 9 bases align to TRBD1. The CDR3 contains 15 residues. The trim removed 2 bases at V and 9 bases at J, leaving 5 bases unmatched. Germline V CDR1 and CDR2: MNHNY, SVGAGI (reference sequence). The CDR3 is CASSYEDRGASPLHF. The CDR3, as DNA: TGTGCCAGCAGTTACGAGGACAGGGGAGCTTCACCCCTCCACTTT.

J is TRBJ2-5 and V is TRBV28; a possible D gene is TRBD1 (6 bases). Germline CDR1 and CDR2: MDHEN and SYDVKM. The CDR3 is 14 amino acids. The V gene lost 3 bases and the J gene lost 1 base, with 9 bases spanning the gap. The CDR3: CASSFWGPQETQYF. The CDR3, as DNA: TGTGCCAGCAGTTTTTGGGGGCCCCAAGAGACCCAGTACTTC.

The chain recombines TRBV18 with TRBJ1-5, with unresolved D. CDR3 length: 13 residues. With 4 bases removed from V and 0 bases from J, the gap between germline ends came to 4 bases. Germline assignment: CDR1 KGHSH and CDR2 LQKENI. CDR3 DNA: TGTGCCAGCTCACGTAATAGCAATCAGCCCCAGCATTTT. It yields the protein CASSRNSNQPQHF.

This clone was observed once. The J gene is TRBJ2-3, the V gene TRBV7-2; the D call may be TRBD1 or TRBD2 (7 bases each). CDR3 length: 16 residues. Trimming left V 5 bases short and J 5 bases short, with 20 bases between. Per the germline V gene, CDR1 is SGHTA and CDR2 is FQGNSA. The CDR3 DNA reads TGTGCCAGCAGCCGAAGCAGGGGGAGCGGGGAAGATACGCAGTATTTT. It translates to CASSRSRGSGEDTQYF.

V gene TRBV19 combines with J gene TRBJ1-1; D is unresolved. CDR1 LNHDA and CDR2 SQIVND come from the germline V gene (reference sequence). V lost 3 bases to trimming and J lost 7 bases, with 12 bases between them. The CDR3 runs to 13 residues. For the CDR3, the DNA is TGTGCCAGTAGTATCTCTGGGGAGGGTGAAGCTTTCTTT. It codes for CASSISGEGEAFF. The variable domain in full, completed from reference TRBV19 and TRBJ1-1, reads DGGITQSPKYLFRKEGQNVTLSCEQNLNHDAMYWYRQDPGQGLRLIYYSQIVNDFQKGDIAEGYSVSREKKESFPLTVTSAQKNPTAFYLCASSISGEGEAFFGQGTRLTVV.

This rearrangement joins TRBV7-2 to TRBJ1-4, with 7 bases lining up with TRBD1. Germline CDR1 is SGHTA and CDR2 is FQGNSA. This CDR3 contains 15 residues. The trim removed 3 bases at V and 7 bases at J, leaving 8 bases unmatched. The CDR3: CASSFTGDAGEKLFF. The CDR3 DNA sequence: TGTGCCAGCAGCTTCACAGGGGACGCGGGTGAAAAACTGTTTTTT.

This clone was recorded only once. The V gene is TRBV4-2, the J gene TRBJ2-2, with 8 nucleotides matching TRBD2. The length of the CDR3 is 16 residues. V was clipped by 1 base and J by 0 bases; unmatched bases: 1. Germline V CDR1 and CDR2: LGHNA, YNFKEQ. The chain's CDR3 is CASSQGLASNTGELFF. For the CDR3, the DNA is TGTGCCAGCAGCCAAGGACTAGCGTCGAACACCGGGGAGCTGTTTTTT.

This clone was picked up a small number of times. This chain connects TRBV23-1 to TRBJ1-4; 7 bases match TRBD1. TRBV23-1 is annotated as an ORF whose role is uncertain. V shed 4 bases, J shed 3 bases, and the junction held 8 bases outside the gene matches. The CDR3 length is 16 residues. CDR3 amino acids: CASSPQDRVANEKLFF. CDR3 bases: TGCGCCAGCAGTCCCCAAGACAGGGTTGCTAATGAAAAACTGTTTTTT.

The chain recombines TRBV19 with TRBJ2-2; D assignment may be TRBD1 or TRBD2 (5 bases each). V was shortened by 7 bases and J by 6 bases, with 15 bases between the two germline ends. The CDR3 runs 14 residues. Germline V gene data show CDR1 as LNHDA and CDR2 as SQIVND (reference sequence). This CDR3 reads CASTTVGAAGELFF. The CDR3 nucleotides are TGTGCCAGTACGACCGTCGGGGCAGCCGGGGAGCTGTTTTTT.

The V call is TRBV18, the J call TRBJ1-5; no reliable D call. The CDR3 is 13 residues long. The V end was cut by 3 bases, the J end by 6 bases, with 9 bases between. Germline V gene sequence: CDR1 KGHSH, CDR2 LQKENI. CDR3 protein: CASSPAEGQPQHF. The CDR3, as DNA: TGTGCCAGCTCACCGGCAGAGGGTCAGCCCCAGCATTTT. The whole variable domain, filled in from reference TRBV18 and TRBJ1-5, reads NAGVMQNPRHLVRRRGQEARLRCSPMKGHSHVYWYRQLPEEGLKFMVYLQKENIIDESGMPKERFSAEFPKEGPSILRIQQVVRGDSAAYFCASSPAEGQPQHFGDGTRLSIL.

The chain carries TRBV5-1 and TRBJ2-7, with D hard to call. CDR1 is SGHRS, CDR2 YFSETQ, per germline. Trimming removed 0 bases from V and 6 bases from J, with 7 bases in between. This CDR3 has 12 amino acids. CDR3 sequence (DNA): TGCGCCAGCAGCTTGGTTGGGGTCGAGCAGTACTTC. Protein sequence: CASSLVGVEQYF.

The chain links TRBV27 to TRBJ2-2, with a tentative D call TRBD2 (6 bases). Germline-derived CDR1 and CDR2 are MNHEY and SMNVEV (reference sequence). The ends were cut back, 0 bases at V and 3 bases at J, with 11 bases in the middle. CDR3 size: 16 residues. The CDR3 nucleotides read TGTGCCAGCAGTTTATCGATCGGGAGATACACCGGGGAGCTGTTTTTT. It is translated as CASSLSIGRYTGELFF.

In its sample, this clone was seen a few times. The chain is built from TRBV4-3 and TRBJ1-6; perhaps TRBD1 as D (6 bases). Germline assignment: CDR1 LGHNA and CDR2 YSLEER. This CDR3 is built from 17 residues. Trimming pared 1 base from V and 5 bases from J, leaving 15 bases between. CDR3 loop: CASSQGGATGDNSPLHF. CDR3 DNA sequence: TGCGCCAGCAGCCAAGGGGGGGCCACGGGTGATAATTCACCCCTCCACTTT.